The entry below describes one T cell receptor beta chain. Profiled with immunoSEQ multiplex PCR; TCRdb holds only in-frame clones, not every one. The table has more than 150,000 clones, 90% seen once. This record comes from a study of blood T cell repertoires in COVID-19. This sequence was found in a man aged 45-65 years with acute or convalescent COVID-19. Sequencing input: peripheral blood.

The CDR3 region is CASSLAPRGPIPLHF. For the CDR3, the DNA is TGTGCCAGCAGCTTAGCCCCCAGGGGCCCTATACCCCTCCACTTT. The rearrangement uses TRBV7-2 and TRBJ1-6; D perhaps matches TRBD1 (6 bases). In germline, CDR1 is SGHTA, CDR2 FQGNSA. CDR3 size: 15 residues. Trimming stripped 0 bases from V and 12 bases from J, with 15 bases between.